These 15 T cell receptor beta chains came from one sample sequenced in a study of shared clonotypes between healthy human individuals. TCRdb keeps only in-frame clones here, not all; method: immunoSEQ multiplex PCR. This table has about 2.1 million clones, 93% appearing once. Positively selected for CCR7, the CD45RO-negative cells used as naive CD8 cells excluded terminally differentiated effector memory CD45RA+ cells. Sequencing used naive CD8+ T cells from PBMCs. The receptors come from a man between 18 and 35 years old in good health. Some clones in this sample may be carry-over from other donors' samples.

The V gene is TRBV9, the J gene TRBJ1-1, with 9 positions matching TRBD1. The junction had 7 bases not matched to a gene; V was cut back by 0 bases and J by 1 base. The CDR3 is made up of 17 amino acids. Germline V CDR1 and CDR2: SGDLS, YYNGEE. In DNA, the CDR3 is TGTGCCAGCAGCGTAGGACAGGGGGTTGACGCGAACACTGAAGCTTTCTTT. Translated: CASSVGQGVDANTEAFF. The whole variable domain, filled in from reference TRBV9 and TRBJ1-1, reads DSGVTQTPKHLITATGQRVTLRCSPRSGDLSVYWYQQSLDQGLQFLIQYYNGEERAKGNILERFSAQQFPDLHSELNLSSLELGDSALYFCASSVGQGVDANTEAFFGQGTRLTVV.

V gene TRBV19 combines with J gene TRBJ1-5; tentative D call: TRBD1 (6 bases). Germline CDR1 LNHDA, CDR2 SQIVND (reference sequence). The CDR3 runs 16 residues. Trimming took off 3 bases at V and 6 bases at J, with 18 bases between the two ends. The chain's CDR3 is CASSIGGGRRGQPQHF. In DNA form, the CDR3 reads TGTGCCAGTAGTATCGGCGGGGGGCGGAGGGGTCAGCCCCAGCATTTT.

This clone was counted once. V and J are TRBV27 and TRBJ2-7, with D perhaps matching TRBD1 (6 bases). The length of the CDR3 is 16 residues. Trimming took off 5 bases at V and 2 bases at J, with 19 bases between the two ends. The germline gives CDR1 MNHEY, CDR2 SMNVEV (reference sequence). CDR3 nucleotide sequence: TGTGCCAGCAGTCAGGGGCCCGTGGAGTGGGCCTACGAGCAGTACTTC. Translated, it gives CASSQGPVEWAYEQYF.

CDR3 in DNA: TGTGCCAGCAGCCCCTCCGGGGGCTTCTATGGCTACACCTTC. It yields the protein CASSPSGGFYGYTF. The chain joins TRBV11-2 to TRBJ1-2, with a weak D call TRBD1 (6 bases). There are 14 residues in the CDR3. CDR1 is SGHAT and CDR2 is FQNNGV in the germline V gene. The V end lost 5 bases, the J end lost 4 bases, and 14 bases lay between the germline ends.

This clone was recorded once. The chain combines TRBV9 with TRBJ2-7; D ambiguous. This CDR3 has 14 residues. The V gene lost 1 base and the J gene lost 9 bases, with 17 bases spanning the gap. Germline lookup yields CDR1 SGDLS and CDR2 YYNGEE. The CDR3 is CASSVSSIPLGQYF. CDR3 DNA: TGTGCCAGCAGCGTATCGTCGATCCCTCTCGGGCAGTACTTC.

This chain uses TRBV4-1 with TRBJ1-1, with TRBD1 identical over 9 bases. This CDR3 comprises 16 residues. Germline V lookup: CDR1 MGHRA, CDR2 YSYEKL. With V trimmed by 2 bases and J by 5 bases, 9 bases remained unmatched. This chain's CDR3 is CASSQWGTGPGTEAFF. CDR3 nucleotide sequence: TGCGCCAGCAGCCAATGGGGGACAGGGCCCGGGACTGAAGCTTTCTTT.

V and J are TRBV6-5 and TRBJ1-5; D gene ambiguous. Germline V gives CDR1 MNHEY, CDR2 SVGAGI. Deletions cut 0 bases from V and 6 bases from J, with 12 bases between. The CDR3 contains 15 residues. Written as DNA, the CDR3 is TGTGCCAGCAGTTACTCGAAAGGTCCTTTTCAGCCCCAGCATTTT. Its translation: CASSYSKGPFQPQHF.

This clone was counted only a few times. This sequence joins TRBV28 and TRBJ1-3; D remains ambiguous. The CDR3 extends over 11 amino acids. CDR1 MDHEN and CDR2 SYDVKM come from the germline V gene. V gave up 6 bases and J gave up 7 bases, with 7 bases separating them. The CDR3 sequence is CASSRLNTIYF. In nucleotides, the CDR3 is TGTGCCAGCAGCCGACTCAACACCATATATTTT.

This chain connects TRBV19 to TRBJ2-2; D gene unclear. Germline loops: CDR1 LNHDA, CDR2 SQIVND (reference sequence). The CDR3 is 14 amino acids. V was clipped by 3 bases and J by 6 bases, with 11 bases between them. This chain's CDR3 is CASSIVQRAGELFF. The CDR3 DNA reads as TGTGCCAGTAGTATCGTCCAACGGGCCGGGGAGCTGTTTTTT.

The gene calls are TRBV10-3 and TRBJ1-4; D gene unclear. Germline V gives CDR1 ENHRY, CDR2 SYGVKD. This CDR3 contains 13 residues. V was shortened by 3 bases and J by 4 bases, with 6 bases between the two germline ends. For the CDR3, the DNA is TGTGCCATCAGTGACACCCATAATGAAAAACTGTTTTTT. This sequence encodes CAISDTHNEKLFF.

This chain joins TRBV5-1 and TRBJ1-2; 9 bases line up with TRBD1. This CDR3 is 16 amino acids long. Trimming took 3 bases from V and 6 from J; bases not matched to a gene: 12. CDR1 is SGHRS, CDR2 YFSETQ, per germline. CDR3 coding DNA: TGCGCCAGCAGCTCCGTCCCCGGGACAGGGAGCGATGGCTACACCTTC. The encoded protein is CASSSVPGTGSDGYTF.

This clone came up once. The J gene is TRBJ1-4, the V gene TRBV28; TRBD1 is a possible D gene (6 bases). Germline CDR1 is MDHEN and CDR2 is SYDVKM. The CDR3 sequence is 15 residues long. V was pared by 6 bases and J by 4 bases, with 15 bases between. The DNA for the CDR3 is TGTGCCAGCAGGGAGGACGACAGGATTAATGAAAAACTGTTTTTT. Amino acid sequence: CASREDDRINEKLFF.

The chain uses TRBV11-2 and TRBJ2-7; D might be TRBD1 or TRBD2, each matching 5 bases. There are 15 residues in the CDR3. Germline CDR1 is SGHAT and CDR2 is FQNNGV. With 5 bases removed from V and 0 bases from J, the gap between germline ends came to 14 bases. CDR3 residues: CASSPTKGSSYEQYF. CDR3 bases: TGTGCCAGCAGCCCCACGAAGGGGAGCTCCTACGAGCAGTACTTC.

This clone appeared a few times. This chain connects TRBV29-1 to TRBJ1-1, with D maybe TRBD1 (6 bases). This CDR3 comprises 13 residues. V lost 5 bases and J 5 bases, leaving 15 bases between the germline ends. CDR1 SQVTM and CDR2 ANQGSEA come from the germline V gene. CDR3 protein: CSVLTGRWTEAFF. The CDR3 coding sequence is TGCAGCGTTCTTACAGGGCGTTGGACTGAAGCTTTCTTT.

The J gene is TRBJ1-2, the V gene TRBV6-5; TRBD1 might be the D (6 bases). Germline lookup yields CDR1 MNHEY and CDR2 SVGAGI. V gave up 5 bases and J gave up 4 bases, with 17 bases separating them. This CDR3 region has 15 residues. The CDR3 DNA reads as TGTGCCAGCAGTAACCGGGCAGGGGCCGTCTATGGCTACACCTTC. Protein: CASSNRAGAVYGYTF.